The 28 T cell receptor beta chains below were found in one sample sequenced in a study of PD-L1 blockade in urothelial cancer. Assay: immunoSEQ multiplex PCR; the TCRdb copy retains only in-frame clones and omits some. In the table there are around 22,000 clones, around 88% of which are singletons. Sequenced material: PBMCs, taken around atezolizumab (anti-PD-L1) treatment. Receptor source: a man aged 50-59 years with urothelial cancer.

This clone was observed a few times. The CDR3, as DNA: TGTGCCAGCAGTTTTCCAGGGGGTACGCAGTATTTT. Translation: CASSFPGGTQYF. This rearrangement joins TRBV27 to TRBJ2-3; 7 bases are a match to TRBD1. With V trimmed by 3 bases and J by 8 bases, 2 bases remained unmatched. Germline V gives CDR1 MNHEY, CDR2 SMNVEV (reference sequence). This CDR3 is built from 12 residues.

The chain joins TRBV2 to TRBJ1-2; tentative D call: TRBD1 (5 bases). Trimming shortened V by 8 bases and J by 2 bases, and 21 bases separated the two germline ends. Germline assignment: CDR1 SNHLY and CDR2 FYNNEI. This CDR3 has 16 amino acids. Here the CDR3 DNA reads TGTGCCAGCCTACCCCCGGGACGGGACTTGAACTATGGCTACACCTTC. Translation: CASLPPGRDLNYGYTF.

The J gene is TRBJ1-2, the V gene TRBV18; weak D call: TRBD1 (5 bases). CDR3 length: 15 residues. Trimming removed 4 bases from V and 10 bases from J, with 22 bases in between. Per germline, CDR1 KGHSH and CDR2 LQKENI. The CDR3 bases are TGTGCCAGCTCACTGGGCCAGGGTGTCACACAGGACTACACCTTC. Its protein is CASSLGQGVTQDYTF.

A note on this clone: The germline gene is not matched at one end of the junction; a read error may be the cause. CDR3 DNA sequence: TGTGCCAGCAGCGTAGCCGCCTTCGGGGGGCGGAGCTCTGGGGCCAACGTCCCGACTTTC. This gives the protein CASSVAAFGGRSSGANVPTF. V and J are TRBV9 and TRBJ2-6, with a weak D call TRBD2 (7 bases). Germline assignment: CDR1 SGDLS and CDR2 YYNGEE. CDR3 length equals 20 residues.

The V and J genes are TRBV14 and TRBJ2-5; D may be TRBD2 (5 bases). Trimming stripped 3 bases from V and 5 bases from J, with 13 bases between. CDR1 is SGHDN and CDR2 is FVKESK in the germline V gene. This CDR3 spans 14 amino acids. This CDR3 reads CASSHLGSEETQYF. The DNA of the CDR3 is TGTGCCAGCAGCCACCTTGGGAGTGAGGAGACCCAGTACTTC.

In this sample, this clone turned up once. The rearrangement joins TRBV2 to TRBJ2-2, with D possibly TRBD2 on 6 matching bases. The germline V gene encodes CDR1 SNHLY and CDR2 FYNNEI. Trimming cost V 8 bases and J 6 bases, with 16 bases left between them. There are 14 residues in the CDR3. The CDR3 DNA follows: TGTGCCAGCGAACAAGCGTCGGGAGCCGGGGAGCTGTTTTTT. This translates into CASEQASGAGELFF. Full variable domain (outside the CDR3, taken from reference TRBV2 and TRBJ2-2): EPEVTQTPSHQVTQMGQEVILRCVPISNHLYFYWYRQILGQKVEFLVSFYNNEISEKSEIFDDQFSVERPDGSNFTLKIRSTKLEDSAMYFCASEQASGAGELFFGEGSRLTVL.

This clone showed up just once. The chain links TRBV5-4 to TRBJ2-7, with TRBD2 matching over 7 bases. Germline CDR1 SGHNT, CDR2 YYREEE (reference sequence). After removal of 0 bases from V and 5 bases from J, the junction contained 2 bases not matched to a gene. The CDR3 runs 13 residues. The CDR3 loop is CASSLVGRNEQYF. In DNA, the CDR3 is TGTGCCAGCAGCTTGGTCGGGAGGAACGAGCAGTACTTC. Based on the CDR3 plus reference TRBV5-4 and TRBJ2-7, the full variable domain is ETGVTQSPTHLIKTRGQQVTLRCSSQSGHNTVSWYQQALGQGPQFIFQYYREEENGRGNFPPRFSGLQFPNYSSELNVNALELDDSALYLCASSLVGRNEQYFGPGTRLTVT.

The chain joins TRBV19 to TRBJ1-3, with D possibly TRBD1 on 6 matching bases. The germline V and J ends were trimmed by 4 bases and 0 bases, with 19 bases remaining between them. This CDR3 region has 18 residues. Germline CDR1 is LNHDA and CDR2 is SQIVND (reference sequence). This chain's CDR3 is CASSKGPPGTHSGNTIYF. As DNA, the CDR3 is TGTGCCAGTAGTAAGGGGCCCCCCGGGACACACTCTGGAAACACCATATATTTT.

The CDR3 nucleotides are TGTGCCAGCAAGCTACTGACAGGGACTGGAAACACCATATATTTT. Amino acid sequence: CASKLLTGTGNTIYF. J is TRBJ1-3 and V is TRBV6-5; 7 nucleotides align to TRBD1. Germline V gives CDR1 MNHEY, CDR2 SVGAGI. CDR3 length equals 15 residues. V trimming: 7 bases; J trimming: 2 bases; junction bases outside the gene matches: 8.

The chain uses TRBV7-9 and TRBJ2-1; the match to TRBD1 covers 9 bases. This CDR3 region has 16 residues. J was trimmed by 7 bases and V by 0 bases; bases with no gene match: 7. Germline-derived CDR1 and CDR2 are SEHNR and FQNEAQ (reference sequence). This CDR3 reads CASSLALKDRGNEQFF. The CDR3, as DNA: TGTGCCAGCAGCTTAGCTTTGAAGGACAGGGGTAATGAGCAGTTCTTC.

A few counts support this clone. This sequence joins TRBV6-5 and TRBJ2-7; a weak D match, TRBD2 (6 bases). Germline lookup yields CDR1 MNHEY and CDR2 SVGAGI. The CDR3 has 15 amino acids. Trimming shortened V by 2 bases and J by 5 bases, and 16 bases separated the two germline ends. The CDR3 protein is CASSYRRAGYHEQYF. The CDR3 region has the DNA TGTGCCAGCAGTTACAGGAGGGCAGGGTACCACGAGCAGTACTTC.

J is TRBJ2-1 and V is TRBV7-2, with 15 bases fitting TRBD2. Unmatched junction bases numbered 5, after V lost 5 bases and J lost 0 bases. The CDR3 extends over 18 amino acids. CDR1 and CDR2 from the germline V gene are SGHTA and FQGNSA. The CDR3 spells CASSRGLAGGSSYNEQFF. The CDR3 region has the DNA TGTGCCAGCAGCCGAGGACTAGCGGGAGGGAGCTCCTACAATGAGCAGTTCTTC.

With regard to this clone: A read error may produce the germline difference seen at one junction end. This CDR3 reads CASSLGVTEAFF. DNA of the CDR3: TGCGCCAGCAGCTTGGGAGTAACTGAGGCTTTCTTT. The chain links TRBV5-1 to TRBJ1-1, with no clear D. The CDR3 extends over 12 amino acids. Germline assignment: CDR1 SGHRS and CDR2 YFSETQ.

The chain links TRBV7-2 to TRBJ2-7; D is perhaps TRBD2 (5 bases). This CDR3 is built from 15 residues. Trimming took 3 bases from V and 3 from J, leaving 15 bases between them. CDR1 is SGHTA, CDR2 FQGNSA, per germline. The CDR3 coding sequence is TGTGCCAGCAGCTTGGCGTCAATAGGGAGCTACGAGCAGTACTTC. This gives the protein CASSLASIGSYEQYF. The full variable domain, in which reference TRBV7-2 and TRBJ2-7 provide the parts outside the CDR3, is GAGVSQSPSNKVTEKGKDVELRCDPISGHTALYWYRQSLGQGLEFLIYFQGNSAPDKSGLPSDRFSAERTGGSVSTLTIQRTQQEDSAVYLCASSLASIGSYEQYFGPGTRLTVT.

This chain joins TRBV10-2 and TRBJ1-5, with D possibly TRBD1 on 5 matching bases. Trimming stripped 5 bases from V and 5 bases from J, with 25 bases between. CDR1 and CDR2 (germline): WSHSY, SAAADI. This CDR3 has 18 amino acids. The CDR3 DNA reads as TGCGCCAGCAGTCTATCGGACCTGAAAAGGCTGGGGCATCAGCCCCAGCATTTT. Its translation: CASSLSDLKRLGHQPQHF.

This clone was counted only a few times. The chain combines TRBV5-1 with TRBJ2-1, with TRBD2 matching 16 bases. The CDR3 length is 17 residues. The V gene's germline CDR1 is SGHRS and CDR2 YFSETQ. V was pared by 3 bases and J by 9 bases, with 9 bases of the junction left unmatched. CDR3 DNA: TGCGCCAGCAGCTACAGGACAGGGACTAGCGGGAGGGCTGAGCAGTTCTTC. Its protein is CASSYRTGTSGRAEQFF.

V usage is TRBV7-9 and J usage is TRBJ1-1; D is possibly TRBD1 (6 bases). This CDR3 spans 16 amino acids. Germline V gives CDR1 SEHNR, CDR2 FQNEAQ (reference sequence). V was pared by 5 bases and J by 0 bases, with 16 bases between. The DNA of the CDR3 is TGTGCCAGCAGCCCAGGACAGTTCTTAATGAACACTGAAGCTTTCTTT. Protein product: CASSPGQFLMNTEAFF.

The chain joins TRBV11-3 to TRBJ2-7, with TRBD2 matching 16 bases. The trim removed 5 bases at V and 6 bases at J, leaving 10 bases unmatched. The CDR3 runs 17 residues. Per the germline V gene, CDR1 is SGHNT and CDR2 is YENEEA. The chain's CDR3 is CASSPTGTSGRAPEQYF. Here the CDR3 DNA reads TGTGCCAGCAGCCCGACCGGGACTAGCGGGAGGGCCCCCGAGCAGTACTTC.

V usage is TRBV2 and J usage is TRBJ1-5, with a possible D match to TRBD1 (6 bases). V lost 7 bases, J lost 4 bases, and 11 bases lay in between. In germline, CDR1 is SNHLY, CDR2 FYNNEI. This CDR3 has 13 residues. The CDR3 loop reads CASKERGNQPQHF. The DNA of the CDR3 is TGTGCCAGCAAGGAGAGGGGGAATCAGCCCCAGCATTTT.

The chain employs TRBV11-1 and TRBJ2-3, with 11 bases identical to TRBD2. The V segment lost 1 base and the J segment 3 bases; nucleotides outside the gene matches: 6. Germline V gene sequence: CDR1 SGHAT, CDR2 FQDESV (reference sequence). The CDR3 consists of 17 residues. This CDR3 reads CASSLGASSGGTDTQYF. The CDR3 DNA follows: TGTGCCAGCAGCTTAGGGGCCTCTAGCGGGGGGACAGATACGCAGTATTTT.

In this sample, this clone turned up once. The chain carries TRBV5-4 and TRBJ2-2; 10 positions match TRBD1. The CDR3 loop spans 18 amino acids. The trim removed 1 base at V and 7 bases at J, leaving 13 bases unmatched. The germline gives CDR1 SGHNT, CDR2 YYREEE (reference sequence). In DNA, the CDR3 is TGTGCCAGCAGCTTGTCGTCCGGGACAGGGGCCATCTTCGGGGAGCTGTTTTTT. Its translation: CASSLSSGTGAIFGELFF.

This chain links TRBV20-1 with TRBJ2-4; D ambiguous. Germline V gives CDR1 DFQATT, CDR2 SNEGSKA (reference sequence). The CDR3 is made up of 11 amino acids. V lost 6 bases and J 5 bases, leaving 8 bases between the germline ends. The CDR3 is CSAAHQNIQYF. The CDR3, as DNA: TGCAGTGCCGCACATCAAAACATTCAGTACTTC.

This chain joins TRBV10-3 and TRBJ2-1, with a possible D match to TRBD2 (6 bases). This CDR3 comprises 17 residues. Looked up from germline, CDR1 is ENHRY and CDR2 is SYGVKD. V was cut by 2 bases and J by 2 bases, with 16 bases left in between. The CDR3 nucleotides are TGTGCCATCAGTGAGGGGGACTCCCGATTACCCTACAATGAGCAGTTCTTC. Its translation is CAISEGDSRLPYNEQFF.

J is TRBJ2-5 and V is TRBV28; maybe TRBD1 (6 bases). V gave up 3 bases and J gave up 5 bases, with 16 bases separating them. This CDR3 is 15 amino acids long. Germline V lookup: CDR1 MDHEN, CDR2 SYDVKM. The CDR3 loop is CASSFGQMVGETQYF. In nucleotides, the CDR3 is TGTGCCAGCAGTTTCGGACAGATGGTGGGGGAGACCCAGTACTTC.

V usage is TRBV7-9 and J usage is TRBJ1-1; no clear D gene. CDR1 is SEHNR and CDR2 is FQNEAQ in the germline V gene (reference sequence). Trimming pared 3 bases from V and 6 bases from J, leaving 5 bases between. The CDR3 sequence is 11 residues long. The CDR3 DNA follows: TGTGCCAGCAGCTTCTTCCCTGAAGCTTTCTTT. This encodes CASSFFPEAFF.

The rearrangement links TRBV18 to TRBJ2-7; D perhaps matches TRBD1 (6 bases). The CDR3 extends over 13 amino acids. From germline, CDR1 is KGHSH and CDR2 LQKENI. V lost 3 bases to trimming and J lost 5 bases, with 11 bases between them. CDR3 protein: CASSPWTEHEQYF. The CDR3 DNA sequence: TGTGCCAGCTCACCTTGGACAGAACACGAGCAGTACTTC. Supplemented by reference TRBV18 and TRBJ2-7, the full variable domain reads NAGVMQNPRHLVRRRGQEARLRCSPMKGHSHVYWYRQLPEEGLKFMVYLQKENIIDESGMPKERFSAEFPKEGPSILRIQQVVRGDSAAYFCASSPWTEHEQYFGPGTRLTVT.

V and J are TRBV27 and TRBJ2-1, with TRBD2 matching 9 bases. V lost 2 bases, J lost 3 bases, and 8 bases stayed unmatched. Germline V gene sequence: CDR1 MNHEY, CDR2 SMNVEV (reference sequence). The CDR3 is 17 amino acids. The CDR3 DNA follows: TGTGCCAGCAGTTTAAGGGCGGGAGGGATTATCTACAATGAGCAGTTCTTC. Translated, it gives CASSLRAGGIIYNEQFF.

The chain joins TRBV2 to TRBJ2-2, with 11 bases matching TRBD2. CDR3 length: 14 amino acids. The ends lost 7 bases at V and 6 bases at J; junction bases unmatched: 4. CDR1 is SNHLY and CDR2 is FYNNEI in the germline V gene. The CDR3 bases are TGTGCCAGCAAACTAGCGGGGGTGGCCGGGGAGCTGTTTTTT. This codes for CASKLAGVAGELFF.